The rows below give T cell receptor beta chains drawn from one sample of a study of OX40 agonist ivuxolimab in advanced cancers. Profiled with immunoSEQ multiplex PCR; TCRdb holds only in-frame clones, not every one. Of some 45,000 clones listed, roughly 90% are singletons. The sample consisted of CD4+ or CD8+ T cells sorted from blood, taken in a trial of the OX40 agonist ivuxolimab. The receptors were sampled from an adult with an advanced solid tumor such as melanoma, head and neck, liver or kidney cancer. The CDR3 runs from the conserved cysteine through the conserved F or W. A D gene is named only where the DNA matches it firmly. A row's size may be missing; if present it is once, few, many or a size class.

size,length,D,V,J,DNA,CDR3
few,14,NA,TRBV27,TRBJ1-2,TGTGCCAGCACTCCGGGGGGCTCGGGCTATGGCTACACCTTC,CASTPGGSGYGYTF
NA,17,TRBD2,TRBV5-3,TRBJ2-7,TGTGCCAGAAGCTTTCAAAATGGGGCGGGAGCGCGGTACGAGCAGTACTTC,CARSFQNGAGARYEQYF
NA,14,NA,TRBV27,TRBJ2-7,TGTGCCAGCAGTTTGGATCGCCTGCACTACGAGCAGTACTTC,CASSLDRLHYEQYF
NA,13,NA,TRBV7-8,TRBJ1-2,TGTGCCAGCAGCTTAGCGTTGCGGGGCGGCTACACCTTC,CASSLALRGGYTF
few,14,NA,TRBV27,TRBJ1-1,TGTGCCAGCAGTTTATCAGGGCCCTACACTGAAGCTTTCTTT,CASSLSGPYTEAFF
NA,17,TRBD1,TRBV18,TRBJ1-1,TGTGCCAGCTCACCAAGGCCCGGAGGGACAGGGGGCACTGAAGCTTTCTTT,CASSPRPGGTGGTEAFF
NA,14,TRBD1,TRBV27,TRBJ1-2,TGTGCCAGCAGTTTAGACCCGACAGGGTGCGGCTACACCTTC,CASSLDPTGCGYTF
NA,13,NA,TRBV7-9,TRBJ1-2,TGTGCCAGCAGCTTAGGTCGGAACTATGGCTACACCTTC,CASSLGRNYGYTF
NA,14,NA,TRBV6-6,TRBJ1-5,TGTGCCAGCAGACCCGGGATTTCCAATCAGCCCCAGCATTTT,CASRPGISNQPQHF
NA,14,TRBD2,TRBV12-5,TRBJ2-5,TGTGCTAGCCGAGCGGGGGGGCCGTCGGAGACCCAGTACTTC,CASRAGGPSETQYF
NA,10,NA,TRBV2,TRBJ1-2,TGTGCCAGCAGGGGAGGTATTAACACCTTC,CASRGGINTF
NA,11,NA,TRBV7-9,TRBJ1-3,TGTGCCAGCAACTGGCGAAACACCATATATTTT,CASNWRNTIYF
NA,15,NA,TRBV6-1,TRBJ2-3,TGTGCCAGCAGTGAAGGGTGGCAGGAGGTAGATACGCAGTATTTT,CASSEGWQEVDTQYF
NA,18,NA,TRBV19,TRBJ2-6,TGTGCCAGTAGTCGAAAATTGAAATCACAAAGTCGGGCCAACGTCCTGACTTTC,CASSRKLKSQSRANVLTF
NA,17,NA,TRBV27,TRBJ2-3,TGTGCCAGCAGTTTCATAATTTCCGGGACCACCACAGATACGCAGTATTTT,CASSFIISGTTTDTQYF
NA,14,NA,TRBV19,TRBJ1-2,TGTGCCAGTAGTATAGAGATCTCAAGGGAAGGCTACACCTTC,CASSIEISREGYTF
NA,16,NA,TRBV9,TRBJ2-7,TGTGCCAGCAGCGTAGCGAGGGCAGTGGTGCCGGGGGAGCAGTACTTC,CASSVARAVVPGEQYF
NA,12,NA,TRBV5-1,TRBJ2-2,TGCGCCAGCAGCTTGTATCTGGGGGAGCTGTTTTTT,CASSLYLGELFF
NA,14,NA,TRBV7-6,TRBJ2-7,TGTGCCAGCAGCCCCCAGGGAGGCTCCTACGAGCAGTACTTC,CASSPQGGSYEQYF
NA,14,NA,TRBV9,TRBJ1-3,TGTGCCAGCAGCGGGGGGGGGTCCGGAAACACCATATATTTT,CASSGGGSGNTIYF
NA,15,NA,TRBV4-1,TRBJ1-2,TGCGCCAGCAGCCAAGAGGTCCGGGTGCGGTCTGGCTACACCTTC,CASSQEVRVRSGYTF
few,16,NA,TRBV18,TRBJ1-1,TGTGCCAGCTCACCACCCCCAACGGGGGCGGACACTGAAGCTTTCTTT,CASSPPPTGADTEAFF
few,14,NA,TRBV5-8,TRBJ2-7,TGTGCCAGCAGTCTGGACACTCCTCTCTACGAGCAGTACTTC,CASSLDTPLYEQYF
NA,15,TRBD2,TRBV6-5,TRBJ2-1,TGTGCCAGCAGTATAACAGCGGGGGACTACAATGAGCAGTTCTTC,CASSITAGDYNEQFF
NA,13,NA,TRBV27,TRBJ2-4,TGTGCCAGCAGTTTAGGGGGAAAAAACATTCAGTACTTC,CASSLGGKNIQYF
NA,13,NA,TRBV4-3,TRBJ2-7,TGCGCCAGCAGCTGGGACAAACCCTACGAGCAGTACTTC,CASSWDKPYEQYF
NA,12,TRBD1,TRBV29-1,TRBJ2-1,TGCAGCGTTGAGATTCAGGGGGATGAGCAGTTCTTC,CSVEIQGDEQFF
NA,14,NA,TRBV6-5,TRBJ1-2,TGTGCCAGCAGTTACGTCGAAGGAACGAGGGGCTACACCTTC,CASSYVEGTRGYTF
NA,11,NA,TRBV2,TRBJ1-2,TGTGCCAGCAGTGAGGGGGGCGGCTACACCTTC,CASSEGGGYTF
NA,13,TRBD1,TRBV30,TRBJ2-2,TGTGCCGGAGAACAGGGGTACACCGGGGAGCTGTTTTTT,CAGEQGYTGELFF
NA,14,TRBD1,TRBV6-1,TRBJ2-7,TGTGCCAGCGCCCGAGGGGGCGGAACCTACGAGCAGTACTTC,CASARGGGTYEQYF
NA,16,TRBD2,TRBV6-1,TRBJ2-3,TGTGCCAGCAGTGACCTTAGCGGGACGGCGACAGATACGCAGTATTTT,CASSDLSGTATDTQYF
NA,14,NA,TRBV7-9,TRBJ1-2,TGTGCCAGCAGCTCCGGTCGTCGGGAGGGTGGCTACACCTTC,CASSSGRREGGYTF
NA,14,TRBD1,TRBV19,TRBJ1-2,TGTGCCACCGCCGGGACAGGTAGGTTCTATGGCTACACCTTC,CATAGTGRFYGYTF
NA,12,NA,TRBV7-8,TRBJ2-5,TGTGCCAGCAGCTTCCCCCGTGTAGCCCAGTACTTC,CASSFPRVAQYF
NA,15,TRBD1,TRBV11-1,TRBJ1-1,TGTGCCAGCAGCTTACGGGACAGCAAGAACACTGAAGCTTTCTTT,CASSLRDSKNTEAFF
NA,14,NA,TRBV7-9,TRBJ1-4,TGTGCCAGCAGCGAGCGGGGGGCGCGCGAAAAACTGTTTTTT,CASSERGAREKLFF
NA,15,TRBD1,TRBV7-9,TRBJ1-2,TGTGCCAGCAGCTTAAGTTTAGGGGGCGGCTATGGCTACACCTTC,CASSLSLGGGYGYTF